This T cell receptor beta chain was identified during a study of blood T cell repertoires in COVID-19. Study-level information: Specimens from acute and convalescent COVID-19 originated in the United States, Italy and Spain. The analysed material was cDNA or gDNA that came from T cells, B-cell-depleted T cells, or PBMCs.

Methods used by the authors: Counts of nucleated cells, estimated from reference gene primer amplification, were obtained. Data came from immunoSEQ multiplex PCR; TCRdb stores just in-frame clones and leaves some out. V and J calls and clone size are copied from that table; D and trimming were computed from the DNA. The sample records around 56,000 clones, 70% to 75% being singletons. This clone has more than one count but fewer than ten. The source of this sequence is a woman between 50 and 59 years old with active or convalescent COVID-19. Sequencing input: peripheral blood.

CDR3 sequence: CATSDWNSGRAGYNEQFF. Here the CDR3 DNA reads TGTGCCACCAGTGATTGGAATAGCGGGAGGGCGGGATACAATGAGCAGTTCTTC. This chain connects TRBV24-1 to TRBJ2-1; 11 bases fit TRBD2. The germline V gene encodes CDR1 KGHDR and CDR2 SFDVKD. V lost 2 bases to trimming and J lost 4 bases; unmatched junction nucleotides: 9. The CDR3 sequence is 18 residues long.